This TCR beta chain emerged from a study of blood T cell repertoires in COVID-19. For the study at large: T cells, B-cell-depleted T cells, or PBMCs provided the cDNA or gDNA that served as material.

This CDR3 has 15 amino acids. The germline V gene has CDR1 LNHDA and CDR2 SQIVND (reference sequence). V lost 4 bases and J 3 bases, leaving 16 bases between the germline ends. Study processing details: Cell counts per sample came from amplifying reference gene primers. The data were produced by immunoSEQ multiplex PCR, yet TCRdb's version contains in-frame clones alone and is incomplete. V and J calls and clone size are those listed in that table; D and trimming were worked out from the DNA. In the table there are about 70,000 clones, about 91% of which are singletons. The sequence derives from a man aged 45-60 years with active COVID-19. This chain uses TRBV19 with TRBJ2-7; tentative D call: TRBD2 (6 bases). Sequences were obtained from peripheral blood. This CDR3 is CASSRGTSPNYEQYF. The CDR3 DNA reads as TGTGCCAGTAGTAGGGGGACTTCCCCCAACTACGAGCAGTACTTC. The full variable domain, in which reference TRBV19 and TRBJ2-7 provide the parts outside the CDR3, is DGGITQSPKYLFRKEGQNVTLSCEQNLNHDAMYWYRQDPGQGLRLIYYSQIVNDFQKGDIAEGYSVSREKKESFPLTVTSAQKNPTAFYLCASSRGTSPNYEQYFGPGTRLTVT.